Listed below are T cell receptor beta chains from one sample, sequenced in a study of blood T cells in healthy people across ages. Each CDR3 protein is one row after TCRdb ran MiXCR on the 5' RACE reads. The profile shows roughly 1,800,000 distinct CDR3 sequences, about 49% of them singletons. Sequences were obtained from blood. The source of these receptors is a woman between 40 and 50 years old in good health. The CDR3 runs from the conserved cysteine through the conserved F or W. D genes are given only for firm matches. The size of a clone is reported for some rows only, either as once, few or many, or as a class for expanded clones.

D gene	V gene	J gene	clone size	CDR3 protein	CDR3 DNA
TRBD1	TRBV3-1	TRBJ2-5	-	CASRRQGPETQYF	TGTGCCAGCAGACGACAGGGCCCAGAGACCCAGTACTTC
-	TRBV7-9	TRBJ2-7	few	CASSLVTRVRPYEQYF	TGTGCCAGCAGCTTAGTGACCAGGGTTAGGCCCTACGAGCAGTACTTC
-	TRBV4-2	TRBJ1-5	-	CASSQDPPGVRTTPQHF	TGTGCCAGCAGCCAAGATCCACCGGGGGTCCGTACGACCCCCCAGCATTTT
-	TRBV12-3/TRBV12-4	TRBJ1-2	-	CASSLAGPSGGYTF	TGTGCCAGCAGTTTAGCGGGTCCGTCCGGAGGCTACACCTTC
TRBD1	TRBV7-2	TRBJ1-4	-	CASSFDRGPNEKLFF	TGTGCCAGCAGCTTCGACAGGGGCCCTAATGAAAAACTGTTTTTT
TRBD1	TRBV7-8	TRBJ1-2	-	CASSLETGGMNYGYTF	TGTGCCAGCAGCTTAGAGACAGGGGGGATGAACTATGGCTACACCTTC
TRBD1	TRBV27	TRBJ2-1	-	CASSSAGTEYNEQFF	TGTGCCAGCAGTTCGGCCGGGACAGAATACAATGAGCAGTTCTTC
TRBD2	TRBV5-4	TRBJ2-3	-	CASIPFSGGSTDTQYF	TGTGCCAGCATCCCGTTTTCCGGGGGGAGCACAGATACGCAGTATTTT
TRBD2	TRBV29-1	TRBJ2-2	-	CSVESGLAGGNTGELFF	TGCAGCGTTGAGTCGGGACTAGCGGGGGGGAACACCGGGGAGCTGTTTTTT
-	TRBV6-5	TRBJ1-2	-	CASSYFLQASSGGYTF	TGTGCCAGCAGTTATTTCCTTCAGGCCTCCTCGGGAGGCTACACCTTC
TRBD1	TRBV4-3	TRBJ1-6	-	CASSQEGTGDTYNSPLHF	TGCGCCAGCAGCCAAGAAGGGACAGGGGACACCTATAATTCACCCCTCCACTTT
-	TRBV7-3	TRBJ2-5	few	CASSLYDQETQYF	TGTGCCAGCAGCTTGTACGACCAAGAGACCCAGTACTTC
-	TRBV6-5	TRBJ2-1	few	CASSPYTSPNEQFF	TGTGCCAGCAGTCCCTATACTAGTCCCAATGAGCAGTTCTTC
-	TRBV20-1	TRBJ2-7	-	CSARAQGGPGEQYF	TGCAGTGCTAGAGCGCAGGGGGGCCCGGGAGAGCAGTACTTC
TRBD2	TRBV7-2	TRBJ2-5	few	CASSLEASGGVTQYF	TGTGCCAGCAGCTTAGAAGCTAGCGGGGGGGTGACCCAGTACTTC
TRBD1	TRBV7-2	TRBJ1-1	-	CASSANRGGLGNTEAFF	TGTGCCAGCAGCGCCAACAGGGGAGGTCTGGGGAACACTGAAGCTTTCTTT
-	TRBV29-1	TRBJ1-2	-	CSVRTDNYGYTF	TGCAGCGTCCGGACTGACAACTATGGCTACACCTTC
TRBD1	TRBV15	TRBJ2-1	-	CATSRVTGGADEQFF	TGTGCCACCAGCAGAGTGACAGGGGGGGCCGATGAGCAGTTCTTC
-	TRBV6-2/TRBV6-3	TRBJ1-1	-	CASGGRRGAFF	TGTGCCAGCGGAGGCCGGAGGGGAGCTTTCTTT
TRBD1	TRBV6-5	TRBJ2-1	-	CASSLTGTGVINEQFF	TGTGCCAGCAGTCTGACCGGGACAGGGGTGATCAATGAGCAGTTCTTC
-	TRBV7-8	TRBJ2-7	once	CASSLGTVGLGEQYF	TGTGCCAGCAGCTTAGGGACCGTCGGTTTGGGCGAGCAGTACTTC
TRBD2	TRBV7-2	TRBJ2-3	few	CASTPSGGWGDTQYF	TGTGCCAGCACCCCTAGCGGGGGGTGGGGGGATACGCAGTATTTT
-	TRBV4-1	TRBJ2-7	-	CASSQAKGNNEQYF	TGCGCCAGCAGCCAAGCCAAGGGGAACAATGAGCAGTACTTC
-	TRBV24-1	TRBJ2-3	-	CATSDWKTSSTDTQYF	TGTGCCACCAGTGACTGGAAGACTAGTAGCACAGATACGCAGTATTTT
TRBD1	TRBV7-6	TRBJ1-6	-	CASSLGTGFNSPLHF	TGTGCCAGCAGCTTAGGGACAGGCTTTAATTCACCCCTCCACTTT
-	TRBV10-3	TRBJ2-3	few	CAISDMGAIDTQYF	TGTGCCATCAGTGATATGGGGGCCATAGATACGCAGTATTTT
-	TRBV20-1	TRBJ2-2	-	CSARDPVTGGTGELFF	TGCAGTGCTAGAGATCCTGTTACAGGAGGTACCGGGGAGCTGTTTTTT